The 31 T cell receptor beta chains in this list originate from one sample, sequenced in a study of technical replicates of blood from several donors. Only in-frame clones appear in the TCRdb table, and some are missing; sequencing was by immunoSEQ multiplex PCR. Of over 90,000 clones listed, roughly 95% are singletons. The sample taken for sequencing was T cells isolated from PBMCs. These receptors were collected from a human donor in good health.

V gene TRBV28 combines with J gene TRBJ2-7, with D possibly TRBD2 on 6 matching bases. Trimming shortened V by 1 base and J by 3 bases, and 16 bases separated the two germline ends. The CDR3 sequence is 16 residues long. Germline values: CDR1 MDHEN, CDR2 SYDVKM. The CDR3 protein is CASSLLGGADHYEQYF. The DNA of the CDR3 is TGTGCCAGCAGTTTATTGGGCGGGGCCGACCACTACGAGCAGTACTTC.

CDR3 protein: CASRVSGTGNTEAFF. The CDR3 bases are TGTGCCAGCAGGGTTTCCGGGACAGGGAACACTGAAGCTTTCTTT. The chain links TRBV7-9 to TRBJ1-1; 8 nucleotides align to TRBD1. Germline assignment: CDR1 SEHNR and CDR2 FQNEAQ (reference sequence). Unmatched junction bases numbered 7, after V lost 6 bases and J lost 1 base. This CDR3 spans 15 amino acids.

The J gene is TRBJ1-1, the V gene TRBV10-3; D not certain. The germline V and J ends were trimmed by 2 bases and 4 bases, with 5 bases remaining between them. The CDR3 runs 12 residues. Germline V lookup: CDR1 ENHRY, CDR2 SYGVKD. CDR3 nucleotides: TGTGCCATCAGTGAGGGAGGCACTGAAGCTTTCTTT. This translates into CAISEGGTEAFF.

The genes are TRBV9 and TRBJ1-3; no firm D call. Trimming pared 2 bases from V and 3 bases from J, leaving 12 bases between. Per the germline V gene, CDR1 is SGDLS and CDR2 is YYNGEE. The CDR3 length is 15 residues. The CDR3 sequence: CASSVSSGIGNTIYF. The CDR3 nucleotides read TGTGCCAGCAGCGTCTCATCAGGTATTGGAAACACCATATATTTT.

V usage is TRBV19 and J usage is TRBJ1-4; 10 nucleotides align to TRBD1. V lost 2 bases, J lost 7 bases, and 4 bases stayed unmatched. Germline-derived CDR1 and CDR2 are LNHDA and SQIVND (reference sequence). This CDR3 has 15 residues. The CDR3 here is CASSIPRTGGEKLFF. The DNA for the CDR3 is TGTGCCAGTAGTATACCCCGGACAGGGGGTGAAAAACTGTTTTTT.

This chain connects TRBV7-6 to TRBJ1-1; 7 nucleotides agree with TRBD1. The V gene's germline CDR1 is SGHVS and CDR2 FNYEAQ. This CDR3 region has 13 residues. The junction had 2 bases not matched to a gene; V was cut back by 5 bases and J by 2 bases. The CDR3 sequence: CASSQGVNTEAFF. CDR3 nucleotides: TGTGCCAGCAGCCAGGGGGTTAACACTGAAGCTTTCTTT.

The chain is built from TRBV6-6 and TRBJ1-1; D may be TRBD1 (6 bases). The V gene lost 5 bases and the J gene lost 1 base, with 11 bases spanning the gap. CDR3 length equals 14 residues. Germline V lookup: CDR1 MNHNY, CDR2 SVGAGI (reference sequence). The DNA for the CDR3 is TGTGCCAGCAGTACCCTGACAGGGAACACTGAAGCTTTCTTT. Translation gives CASSTLTGNTEAFF.

The J gene is TRBJ1-5, the V gene TRBV7-9; TRBD1 agrees at 7 bases. Trimming cost V 1 base and J 4 bases; bases outside gene matches: 4. Per germline, CDR1 SEHNR and CDR2 FQNEAQ (reference sequence). The CDR3 spans 15 residues. CDR3 loop: CASSLEGGANQPQHF. For the CDR3, the DNA is TGTGCCAGCAGCTTAGAAGGGGGCGCGAATCAGCCCCAGCATTTT.

The V gene is TRBV7-2, the J gene TRBJ1-1; D may be TRBD1 (5 bases). This CDR3 has 15 residues. CDR1 and CDR2 (germline): SGHTA, FQGNSA. The V and J ends lost 5 bases and 0 bases respectively, with 13 bases between them. The chain's CDR3 is CASSKRQNLNTEAFF. CDR3 nucleotides: TGTGCCAGCAGCAAACGACAGAACTTGAACACTGAAGCTTTCTTT.

The chain uses TRBV29-1 and TRBJ2-5; 8 nucleotides line up with TRBD1. The CDR3 sequence is 14 residues long. Germline V gives CDR1 SQVTM, CDR2 ANQGSEA. The V gene end was trimmed by 2 bases and the J gene end by 5 bases; junction bases not matched to a gene: 7. This CDR3 is CSVEMDRVGETQYF. The CDR3 DNA sequence: TGCAGCGTTGAAATGGACAGGGTAGGGGAGACCCAGTACTTC.

The chain joins TRBV7-2 to TRBJ2-5; 12 positions agree with TRBD2. CDR1 SGHTA and CDR2 FQGNSA come from the germline V gene. V was pared by 1 base and J by 4 bases, with 7 bases of the junction left unmatched. The CDR3 covers 17 residues. The CDR3 DNA follows: TGTGCCAGCAGCTTAGGGCTAGCGGGAGGGCCGCGAGAGACCCAGTACTTC. It translates to CASSLGLAGGPRETQYF. Combining the CDR3 with reference TRBV7-2 and TRBJ2-5 gives the whole variable domain GAGVSQSPSNKVTEKGKDVELRCDPISGHTALYWYRQSLGQGLEFLIYFQGNSAPDKSGLPSDRFSAERTGGSVSTLTIQRTQQEDSAVYLCASSLGLAGGPRETQYFGPGTRLLVL.

The rearrangement links TRBV2 to TRBJ1-4; no firm D call. Germline CDR1 and CDR2: SNHLY and FYNNEI. Between the trimmed V and J ends, which lost 1 base and 5 bases, there was a span of 11 bases. The CDR3 sequence is 15 residues long. CDR3 in amino acids: CASSEVGFQNEKLFF. The CDR3 region has the DNA TGTGCCAGCAGTGAAGTGGGCTTTCAGAATGAAAAACTGTTTTTT.

V usage is TRBV19 and J usage is TRBJ2-7, with D perhaps TRBD1 (8 bases). This CDR3 has 16 residues. The V end lost 7 bases, the J end lost 2 bases, and 21 bases lay between the germline ends. Germline loops: CDR1 LNHDA, CDR2 SQIVND (reference sequence). CDR3 protein: CASTRGGDRFPYEQYF. In DNA, the CDR3 is TGTGCCAGTACCCGAGGGGGGGACAGGTTCCCCTACGAGCAGTACTTC.

This clone was seen a handful of times. This chain connects TRBV4-1 to TRBJ1-2, with a weak D call TRBD1 (6 bases). From germline, CDR1 is MGHRA and CDR2 YSYEKL. This CDR3 has 13 amino acids. Trimming took off 2 bases at V and 10 bases at J, with 14 bases between the two ends. The CDR3 protein is CASSQINRDYYTF. Written as DNA, the CDR3 is TGCGCCAGCAGCCAAATTAACAGGGACTACTACACCTTC.

The CDR3 here is CASSQDWGDEKLFF. The CDR3 nucleotides are TGTGCCAGCAGCCAAGACTGGGGCGATGAAAAACTGTTTTTT. The chain recombines TRBV7-9 with TRBJ1-4, with a possible D match to TRBD1 (5 bases). The germline gives CDR1 SEHNR, CDR2 FQNEAQ (reference sequence). The germline V and J ends were trimmed by 5 bases and 6 bases, with 13 bases remaining between them. The CDR3 consists of 14 residues.

The chain combines TRBV5-1 with TRBJ1-2; 7 bases agree with TRBD1. The germline V gene has CDR1 SGHRS and CDR2 YFSETQ. The CDR3 is 14 amino acids. V shed 0 bases, J shed 7 bases, and the junction held 6 bases outside the gene matches. This CDR3 is CASSLGQGTGGYTF. The CDR3 nucleotides read TGCGCCAGCAGCTTGGGACAGGGAACGGGTGGCTACACCTTC.

The V call is TRBV2, the J call TRBJ2-1; D is unresolved. V lost 7 bases and J lost 2, with 6 bases in between. The CDR3 extends over 12 amino acids. The germline V gene has CDR1 SNHLY and CDR2 FYNNEI. CDR3 sequence (DNA): TGTGCCAGCACAGGTACCTACAATGAGCAGTTCTTC. This gives the protein CASTGTYNEQFF.

The V call is TRBV19, the J call TRBJ2-5; 10 nucleotides match TRBD1. The junction had 9 bases not matched to a gene; V was cut back by 7 bases and J by 4 bases. The length of the CDR3 is 15 residues. Germline-derived CDR1 and CDR2 are LNHDA and SQIVND (reference sequence). CDR3 bases: TGTGCCAGTACGGATGCGGGACAGGGGCCAGAGACCCAGTACTTC. This gives the protein CASTDAGQGPETQYF.

This chain links TRBV15 with TRBJ2-6; 9 positions agree with TRBD1. Germline assignment: CDR1 LNHNV and CDR2 YYDKDF (reference sequence). Losses at the gene ends were 5 bases for V and 1 base for J; bases not matched to a gene: 0. The CDR3 spans 15 residues. DNA of the CDR3: TGTGCCACCAGCGGGACAGGGTCTGGGGCCAACGTCCTGACTTTC. Protein sequence: CATSGTGSGANVLTF.

The V and J genes are TRBV10-1 and TRBJ2-7; the D gene is possibly TRBD1 (5 bases). CDR1 and CDR2 (germline): WNHNN, SYGVQD (reference sequence). Trimming left V 5 bases short and J 9 bases short, with 11 bases between. The CDR3 is 11 residues long. This CDR3 is CASSCVQGQYF. The CDR3 DNA follows: TGCGCCAGCAGTTGCGTTCAGGGGCAGTACTTC.

The rearrangement links TRBV7-9 to TRBJ2-5, with TRBD2 matching over 8 bases. The V and J ends lost 5 bases and 2 bases, in that order; junction bases with no gene match: 13. CDR3 length: 17 amino acids. Germline V gene lookup returns CDR1 SEHNR and CDR2 FQNEAQ (reference sequence). CDR3 sequence (DNA): TGTGCCAGCAGCGCCGACCCCGGGAGGGAGAAGCAAGAGACCCAGTACTTC. As protein: CASSADPGREKQETQYF.

The rearrangement uses TRBV2 and TRBJ1-4; 10 bases map to TRBD1. The CDR3 is made up of 14 amino acids. Germline V lookup: CDR1 SNHLY, CDR2 FYNNEI. V lost 2 bases to trimming and J lost 16 bases; unmatched junction nucleotides: 10. CDR3 sequence reads: CASSEYGQGGESFF. The CDR3 DNA reads as TGTGCCAGCAGTGAATATGGACAGGGGGGAGAATCGTTTTTT.

V and J are TRBV7-2 and TRBJ1-1; 12 bases map to TRBD1. Germline loops: CDR1 SGHTA, CDR2 FQGNSA. The CDR3 has 16 residues. After removal of 1 base from V and 5 bases from J, the junction contained 5 bases not matched to a gene. CDR3 in DNA: TGTGCCAGCAGCTTAGTGGGGGACAGGGGGCGAACTGAAGCTTTCTTT. Translating it yields CASSLVGDRGRTEAFF.

The chain uses TRBV19 and TRBJ2-2; TRBD1 might be the D (6 bases). The CDR3 consists of 15 residues. Germline V gives CDR1 LNHDA, CDR2 SQIVND (reference sequence). The V end lost 9 bases, the J end lost 3 bases, and 17 bases lay between the germline ends. CDR3 nucleotides: TGTGCCAGCCTCCACGGGGACACTTACACCGGGGAGCTGTTTTTT. This gives the protein CASLHGDTYTGELFF.

The chain is built from TRBV27 and TRBJ2-2; D not certain. V was clipped by 1 base and J by 4 bases, with 7 bases between them. Germline loops: CDR1 MNHEY, CDR2 SMNVEV (reference sequence). This CDR3 spans 14 amino acids. As DNA, the CDR3 is TGTGCCAGCAGTTTATGGGCTGGCACCGGGGAGCTGTTTTTT. Translation: CASSLWAGTGELFF.

V is TRBV2 and J is TRBJ2-1; D gene uncertain. The CDR3 has 11 residues. Trimming took off 1 base at V and 9 bases at J, with 4 bases between the two ends. Germline V gene lookup returns CDR1 SNHLY and CDR2 FYNNEI. CDR3: CASSEGLEQFF. For the CDR3, the DNA is TGTGCCAGCAGTGAAGGTCTTGAGCAGTTCTTC.

Here the CDR3 DNA reads TGTGCCAGTAGTACCCTTAAAGGAGGAGCCTACAATGAGCAGTTCTTC. The encoded protein is CASSTLKGGAYNEQFF. V usage is TRBV19 and J usage is TRBJ2-1; the D gene is possibly TRBD2 (5 bases). V dropped 4 bases and J dropped 2 bases, with 15 bases sitting between them. Germline V gene data show CDR1 as LNHDA and CDR2 as SQIVND (reference sequence). The CDR3 has 16 amino acids. Supplemented by reference TRBV19 and TRBJ2-1, the full variable domain reads DGGITQSPKYLFRKEGQNVTLSCEQNLNHDAMYWYRQDPGQGLRLIYYSQIVNDFQKGDIAEGYSVSREKKESFPLTVTSAQKNPTAFYLCASSTLKGGAYNEQFFGPGTRLTVL.

The DNA for the CDR3 is TGTGCCAGCTCGTACAGGAACAATCAGCCCCAGCATTTT. Translating gives CASSYRNNQPQHF. This sequence joins TRBV6-1 and TRBJ1-5; possible D gene TRBD1, 5 bases. The CDR3 totals 13 residues. Germline V CDR1 and CDR2: MNHNS, SASEGT. V was pared by 8 bases and J by 3 bases, with 11 bases between.

This sequence joins TRBV27 and TRBJ2-3; 9 bases fit TRBD2. Germline trimming cut 3 bases from V and 6 bases from J; bases unmatched to any gene: 7. CDR3 length equals 15 residues. Looked up from germline, CDR1 is MNHEY and CDR2 is SMNVEV (reference sequence). CDR3 nucleotides: TGTGCCAGCAGTTTGCGGGAGGGTAAGGGGGATACGCAGTATTTT. It translates to CASSLREGKGDTQYF.

This rearrangement joins TRBV11-3 to TRBJ2-7, with a weak D call TRBD1 (6 bases). The CDR3 extends over 15 amino acids. Germline assignment: CDR1 SGHNT and CDR2 YENEEA. Trimming stripped 4 bases from V and 4 bases from J, with 17 bases between. The chain's CDR3 is CASSSSPGTPYEQYF. The CDR3 DNA reads TGTGCCAGCAGCTCGTCACCCGGGACACCATACGAGCAGTACTTC.

CDR3 loop: CASSRTGEGTEAFF. The DNA for the CDR3 is TGTGCCAGCAGTAGGACAGGGGAAGGAACTGAAGCTTTCTTT. V gene TRBV6-5 combines with J gene TRBJ1-1; 9 bases agree with TRBD1. CDR1 is MNHEY, CDR2 SVGAGI, per germline. The CDR3 covers 14 residues. V shed 5 bases and J 5 bases; nucleotides not matched to a gene: 6.